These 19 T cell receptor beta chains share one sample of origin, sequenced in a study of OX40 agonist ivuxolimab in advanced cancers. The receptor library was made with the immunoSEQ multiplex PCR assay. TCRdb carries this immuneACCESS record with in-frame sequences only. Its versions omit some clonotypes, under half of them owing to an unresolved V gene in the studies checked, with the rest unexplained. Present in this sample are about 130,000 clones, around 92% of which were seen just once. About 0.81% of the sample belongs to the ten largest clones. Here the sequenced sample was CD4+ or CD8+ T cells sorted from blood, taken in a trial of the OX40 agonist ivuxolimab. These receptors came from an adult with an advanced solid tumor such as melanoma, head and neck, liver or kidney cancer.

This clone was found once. CDR3 region: CASSLEAGPYNEQFF. The CDR3 bases are TGCGCCAGCAGCTTGGAAGCGGGACCTTACAATGAGCAGTTCTTC. The rearrangement uses TRBV5-1 and TRBJ2-1, with 7 bases lining up with TRBD2. Per the germline V gene, CDR1 is SGHRS and CDR2 is YFSETQ. V was clipped by 0 bases and J by 4 bases; unmatched bases: 4. This CDR3 comprises 15 residues. Together with reference TRBV5-1 and TRBJ2-1, the CDR3 gives the full variable domain: KAGVTQTPRYLIKTRGQQVTLSCSPISGHRSVSWYQQTPGQGLQFLFEYFSETQRNKGNFPGRFSGRQFSNSRSEMNVSTLELGDSALYLCASSLEAGPYNEQFFGPGTRLTVL.

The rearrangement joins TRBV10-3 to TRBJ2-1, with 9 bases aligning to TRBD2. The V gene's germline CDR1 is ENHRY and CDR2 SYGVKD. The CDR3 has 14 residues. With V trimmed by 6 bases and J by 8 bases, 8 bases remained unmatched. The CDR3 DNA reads TGTGCCATCAGGGAGCGGGAGGCCGAGGATGAGCAGTTCTTC. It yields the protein CAIREREAEDEQFF.

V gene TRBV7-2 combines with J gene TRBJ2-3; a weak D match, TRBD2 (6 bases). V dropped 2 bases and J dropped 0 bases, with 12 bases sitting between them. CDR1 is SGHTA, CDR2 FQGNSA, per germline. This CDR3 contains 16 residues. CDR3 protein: CASSLLGGTSTDTQYF. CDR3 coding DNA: TGTGCCAGCAGCTTATTAGGCGGGACCAGCACAGATACGCAGTATTTT.

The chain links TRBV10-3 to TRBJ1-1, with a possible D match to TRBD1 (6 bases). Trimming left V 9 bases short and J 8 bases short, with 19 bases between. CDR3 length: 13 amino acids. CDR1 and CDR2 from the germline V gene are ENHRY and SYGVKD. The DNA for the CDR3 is TGTGCCATAGGCCGGGACACAGATGTCGAAGCTTTCTTT. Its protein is CAIGRDTDVEAFF.

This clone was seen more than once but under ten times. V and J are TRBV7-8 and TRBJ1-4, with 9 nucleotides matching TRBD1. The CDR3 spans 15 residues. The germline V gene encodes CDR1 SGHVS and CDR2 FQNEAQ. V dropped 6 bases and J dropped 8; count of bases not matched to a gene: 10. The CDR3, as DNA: TGTGCCAGCAGGACGGGCCGGGACAGGGTGGAAAAACTGTTTTTT. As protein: CASRTGRDRVEKLFF.

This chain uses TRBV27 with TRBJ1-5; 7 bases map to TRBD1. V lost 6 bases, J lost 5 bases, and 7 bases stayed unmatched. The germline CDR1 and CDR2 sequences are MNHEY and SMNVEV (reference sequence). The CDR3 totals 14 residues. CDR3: CASRNRGTDQPQHF. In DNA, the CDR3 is TGTGCCAGCAGAAACAGAGGGACAGATCAGCCCCAGCATTTT.

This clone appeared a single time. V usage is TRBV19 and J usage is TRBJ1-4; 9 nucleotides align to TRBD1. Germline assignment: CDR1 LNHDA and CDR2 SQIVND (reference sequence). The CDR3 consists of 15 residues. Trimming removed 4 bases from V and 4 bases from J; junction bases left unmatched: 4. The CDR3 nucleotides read TGTGCCAGTAGTACCCGGGGACAGGGTAATGAAAAACTGTTTTTT. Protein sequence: CASSTRGQGNEKLFF.

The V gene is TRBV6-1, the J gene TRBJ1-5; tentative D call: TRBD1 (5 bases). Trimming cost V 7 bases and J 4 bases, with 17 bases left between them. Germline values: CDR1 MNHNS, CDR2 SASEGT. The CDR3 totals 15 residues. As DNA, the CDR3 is TGTGCCAGCATGCTCCGGGACCTCACTAATCAGCCCCAGCATTTT. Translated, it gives CASMLRDLTNQPQHF.

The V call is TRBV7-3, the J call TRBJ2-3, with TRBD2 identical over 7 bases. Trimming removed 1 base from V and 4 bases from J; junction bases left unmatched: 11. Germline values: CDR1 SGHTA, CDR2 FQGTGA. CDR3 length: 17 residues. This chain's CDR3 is CASSLILSSGTADTQYF. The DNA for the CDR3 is TGTGCCAGCAGCTTAATATTGTCCAGCGGGACGGCAGATACGCAGTATTTT. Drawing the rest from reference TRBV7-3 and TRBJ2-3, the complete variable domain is GAGVSQTPSNKVTEKGKYVELRCDPISGHTALYWYRQSLGQGPEFLIYFQGTGAADDSGLPNDRFFAVRPEGSVSTLKIQRTERGDSAVYLCASSLILSSGTADTQYFGPGTRLTVL.

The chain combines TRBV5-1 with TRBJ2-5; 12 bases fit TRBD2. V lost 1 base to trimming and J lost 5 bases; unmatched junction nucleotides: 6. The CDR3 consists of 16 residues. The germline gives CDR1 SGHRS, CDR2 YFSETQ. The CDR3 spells CASSLRQLAGGETQYF. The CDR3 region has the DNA TGCGCCAGCAGCTTGAGGCAACTAGCGGGAGGTGAGACCCAGTACTTC.

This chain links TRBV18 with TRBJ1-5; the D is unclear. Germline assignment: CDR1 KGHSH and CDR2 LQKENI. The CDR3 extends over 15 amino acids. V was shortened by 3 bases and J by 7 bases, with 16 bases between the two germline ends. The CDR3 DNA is TGTGCCAGCTCACCCGGTGAGTTGGGCTCACAGCCCCAGCATTTT. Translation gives CASSPGELGSQPQHF.

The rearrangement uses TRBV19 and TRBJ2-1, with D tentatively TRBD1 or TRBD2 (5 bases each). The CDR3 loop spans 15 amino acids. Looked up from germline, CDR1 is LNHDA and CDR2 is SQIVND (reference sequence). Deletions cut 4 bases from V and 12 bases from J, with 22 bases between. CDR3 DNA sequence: TGTGCCAGTAGTAACCGGGACGGGTACTACTTAGGGCAGTTCTTC. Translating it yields CASSNRDGYYLGQFF.

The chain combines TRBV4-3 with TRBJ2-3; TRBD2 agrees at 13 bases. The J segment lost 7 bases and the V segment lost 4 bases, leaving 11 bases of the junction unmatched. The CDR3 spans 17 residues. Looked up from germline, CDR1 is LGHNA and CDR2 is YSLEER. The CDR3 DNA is TGCGCCAGCAGCCCAGTAGGATTGACTAGCGGGAGGAATACGCAGTATTTT. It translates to CASSPVGLTSGRNTQYF.

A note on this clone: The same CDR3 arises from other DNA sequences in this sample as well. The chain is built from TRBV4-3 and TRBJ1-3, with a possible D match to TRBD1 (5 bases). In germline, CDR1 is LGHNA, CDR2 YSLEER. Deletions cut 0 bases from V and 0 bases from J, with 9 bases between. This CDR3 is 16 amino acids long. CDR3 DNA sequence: TGCGCCAGCAGCCAAGATGTCGACAGCTCTGGAAACACCATATATTTT. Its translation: CASSQDVDSSGNTIYF.

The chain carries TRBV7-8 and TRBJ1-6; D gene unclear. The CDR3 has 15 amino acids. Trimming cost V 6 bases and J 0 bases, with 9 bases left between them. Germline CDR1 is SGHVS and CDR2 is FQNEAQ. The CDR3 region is CASSWQSSYNSPLHF. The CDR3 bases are TGTGCCAGCAGTTGGCAGAGCTCCTATAATTCACCCCTCCACTTT.

The CDR3 is CARSYTLRWKGTDTQYF. The CDR3 DNA reads as TGTGCCAGAAGCTACACGCTGCGGTGGAAGGGCACAGATACGCAGTATTTT. The gene calls are TRBV5-3 and TRBJ2-3; D not certain. TRBV5-3 is an open reading frame, and its role is uncertain. The V and J ends lost 3 bases and 1 base respectively, with 18 bases between them. CDR3 length: 17 amino acids.

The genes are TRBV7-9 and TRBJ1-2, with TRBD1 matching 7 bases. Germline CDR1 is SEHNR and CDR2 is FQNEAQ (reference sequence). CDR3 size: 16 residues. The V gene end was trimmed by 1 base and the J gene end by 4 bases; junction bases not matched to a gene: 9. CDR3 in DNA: TGTGCCAGCAGCTTAGAAGTAGGCAGGGGGACCTATGGCTACACCTTC. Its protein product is CASSLEVGRGTYGYTF.

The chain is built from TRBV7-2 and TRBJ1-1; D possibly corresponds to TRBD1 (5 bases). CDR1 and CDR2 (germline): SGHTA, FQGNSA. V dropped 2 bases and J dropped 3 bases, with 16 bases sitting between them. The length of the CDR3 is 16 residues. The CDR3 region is CASSLTRDLWYTEAFF. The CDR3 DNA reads TGTGCCAGCAGCTTAACCAGGGATTTATGGTACACTGAAGCTTTCTTT.

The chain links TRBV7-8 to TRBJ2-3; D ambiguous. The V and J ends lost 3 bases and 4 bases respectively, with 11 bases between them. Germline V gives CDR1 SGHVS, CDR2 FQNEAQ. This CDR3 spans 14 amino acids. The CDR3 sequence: CASSLTEFADTQYF. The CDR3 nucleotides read TGTGCCAGCAGCTTGACTGAGTTCGCAGATACGCAGTATTTT. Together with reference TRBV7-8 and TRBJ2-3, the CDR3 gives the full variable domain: GAGVSQSPRYKVAKRGQDVALRCDPISGHVSLFWYQQALGQGPEFLTYFQNEAQLDKSGLPSDRFFAERPEGSVSTLKIQRTQQEDSAVYLCASSLTEFADTQYFGPGTRLTVL.